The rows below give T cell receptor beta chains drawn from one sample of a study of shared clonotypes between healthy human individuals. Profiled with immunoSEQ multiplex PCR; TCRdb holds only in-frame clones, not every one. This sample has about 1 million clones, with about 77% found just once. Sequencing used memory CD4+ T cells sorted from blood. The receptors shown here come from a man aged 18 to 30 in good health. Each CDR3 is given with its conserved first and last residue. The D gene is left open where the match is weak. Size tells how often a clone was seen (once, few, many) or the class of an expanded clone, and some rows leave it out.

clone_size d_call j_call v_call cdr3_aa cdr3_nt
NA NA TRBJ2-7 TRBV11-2 CASSLYRAYEQYF TGTGCCAGCAGCTTATATAGGGCCTACGAGCAGTACTTC
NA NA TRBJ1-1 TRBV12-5 CASAEGAWSTEAFF TGTGCTAGTGCAGAAGGGGCTTGGAGCACTGAAGCTTTCTTT
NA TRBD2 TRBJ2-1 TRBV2 CASSELFGTSGPSSYNEQFF TGTGCCAGCAGTGAATTATTTGGGACTAGCGGACCGAGCTCCTACAATGAGCAGTTCTTC
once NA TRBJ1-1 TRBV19 CASTTGWTEAFF TGTGCCAGCACGACAGGTTGGACTGAAGCTTTCTTT
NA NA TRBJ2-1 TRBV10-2 CASSGGLYNEQFF TGCGCCAGCAGTGGCGGGCTCTACAATGAGCAGTTCTTC
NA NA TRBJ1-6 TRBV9 CASSDHPQSGSYNSPLHF TGTGCCAGCAGCGACCACCCCCAGAGCGGGTCCTATAATTCACCCCTCCACTTT
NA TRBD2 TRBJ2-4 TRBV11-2 CASSFGGGGDIQYF TGTGCCAGCAGCTTTGGTGGGGGAGGGGACATTCAGTACTTC
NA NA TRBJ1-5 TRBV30 CAWTREGPGQPQHF TGTGCCTGGACCAGGGAAGGTCCGGGTCAGCCCCAGCATTTT
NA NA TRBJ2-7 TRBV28 CASVPSGGPVFYEQYF TGTGCCAGCGTACCCAGCGGCGGGCCAGTCTTTTACGAGCAGTACTTC
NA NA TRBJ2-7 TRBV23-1 CASSRSLASHEQYF TGCGCCAGCAGTCGGTCGCTAGCGAGCCACGAGCAGTACTTC
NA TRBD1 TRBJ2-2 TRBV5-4 CASSYFGQGNTGELFF TGTGCCAGCAGTTACTTCGGACAGGGAAACACCGGGGAGCTGTTTTTT
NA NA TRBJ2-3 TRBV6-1 CASSALKQGTDTQYF TGTGCCAGCAGTGCATTAAAACAGGGAACAGATACGCAGTATTTT
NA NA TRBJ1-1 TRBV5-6 CASSLAGVSGGEAFF TGTGCCAGCAGCTTGGCCGGTGTTTCCGGGGGTGAAGCTTTCTTT